The clone carrying this T cell receptor beta chain has only a few counts. One end of the junction varies from germline; a read error may be responsible. The data stem from a study of T cells after yellow fever vaccination. Each CDR3 protein is one row after TCRdb ran MiXCR on the 5' RACE reads. The repertoire consists of 500,000 to 650,000 distinct CDR3 sequences, with around an eighth occurring once and the leading ten covering 11% to 15%. This CDR3 spans 14 amino acids. Germline loops: CDR1 LGHDT, CDR2 YNNKEL (reference sequence). Sequences were derived from PBMCs, sampled on the day of the yellow fever booster vaccination. This sequence joins TRBV3-1 and TRBJ2-1; tentative D call: TRBD2 (6 bases). The sequence derives from a man in his thirties or forties who received the YFV17D yellow fever vaccine. CDR3: CASTSWDSNNEQFF. DNA for the CDR3: TGTGCCAGCACCTCATGGGACTCCAACAATGAGCAGTTCTTC.